The 14 T cell receptor beta chains reported below all come from one sample, sequenced in a study of blood T cell repertoires in COVID-19. The method was immunoSEQ multiplex PCR; TCRdb's version includes in-frame clones alone and lacks a portion of them. Of more than 250,000 clones in the sample, roughly nine tenths are singletons; the top ten hold around 6%. Input material: PBMCs or T cells enriched from blood (not recorded which). The receptors stem from a woman aged 25-40 years who had recovered from COVID-19.

J is TRBJ2-7 and V is TRBV5-4, with 7 bases fitting TRBD2. CDR3 length: 15 residues. The germline gives CDR1 SGHNT, CDR2 YYREEE (reference sequence). Trimming at V came to 0 bases and at J to 1 base, leaving 4 bases not matched to a gene. CDR3 bases: TGTGCCAGCAGCTTGGGCGGGGGTAGGTCCTACGAGCAGTACTTC. Its protein product is CASSLGGGRSYEQYF.

V and J are TRBV2 and TRBJ1-1; a weak D match, TRBD1 (5 bases). Trimming took off 3 bases at V and 4 bases at J, with 9 bases between the two ends. The germline gives CDR1 SNHLY, CDR2 FYNNEI. This CDR3 spans 13 amino acids. Here the CDR3 reads CASSEGGGTEAFF. For the CDR3, the DNA is TGTGCCAGCAGTGAGGGGGGGGGCACTGAAGCTTTCTTT.

This clone showed up just once. J is TRBJ2-7 and V is TRBV27, with D perhaps TRBD2 (6 bases). The CDR3 contains 16 residues. Germline V gene data show CDR1 as MNHEY and CDR2 as SMNVEV (reference sequence). Trimming shortened V by 8 bases and J by 2 bases, and 22 bases separated the two germline ends. The DNA for the CDR3 is TGTGCCAGCGGAGCGAGTTTGGGCGGCGGGGCCTACGAGCAGTACTTC. As protein: CASGASLGGGAYEQYF.

The chain uses TRBV12-3 or TRBV12-4 and TRBJ1-2; 8 bases map to TRBD1. V gave up 3 bases and J gave up 7 bases; unmatched junction bases: 4. CDR3 size: 13 residues. The CDR3 sequence is CASSFATGGGYTF. The CDR3 nucleotides are TGTGCCAGCAGTTTCGCAACAGGGGGTGGCTACACCTTC.

This clone was seen just once. The chain couples TRBV5-1 to TRBJ2-4; perhaps TRBD1 as D (6 bases). The CDR3 consists of 13 residues. V was trimmed by 4 bases and J by 5 bases, leaving 10 bases between them. Germline V gene lookup returns CDR1 SGHRS and CDR2 YFSETQ. Here the CDR3 DNA reads TGCGCCAGCAGCCCGGGACAAGAAAACATTCAGTACTTC. Translating it yields CASSPGQENIQYF.

The V and J genes are TRBV2 and TRBJ1-2; D unclear. The V and J ends lost 6 bases and 7 bases respectively, with 21 bases between them. CDR1 and CDR2 (germline): SNHLY, FYNNEI. CDR3 length equals 15 residues. Written as DNA, the CDR3 is TGTGCCAGCAGCCTATTGGTCCTTGGTACTTCTGGCTACACCTTC. Amino acids: CASSLLVLGTSGYTF.

The chain couples TRBV9 to TRBJ1-6; 7 bases map to TRBD1. Per the germline V gene, CDR1 is SGDLS and CDR2 is YYNGEE. Losses at the gene ends were 3 bases for V and 5 bases for J; bases not matched to a gene: 5. The CDR3 extends over 15 amino acids. The CDR3 protein is CASSATGPNNSPLHF. CDR3 DNA: TGTGCCAGCAGCGCGACAGGGCCTAATAATTCACCCCTCCACTTT.

The sample holds one count of this clone. V gene TRBV3-1 (or the pseudogene TRBV3-2) combines with J gene TRBJ2-3; TRBD2 matches 9 bases. The CDR3 runs to 16 residues. With 4 bases clipped from V and 1 base from J, the junction kept 6 bases outside the gene matches. Germline assignment: CDR1 LGHDT and CDR2 YNNKEL (reference sequence). The CDR3 loop is CASSPLGGGGTDTQYF. In DNA form, the CDR3 reads TGTGCCAGCAGCCCGCTGGGCGGGGGGGGCACAGATACGCAGTATTTT.

This clone was recorded only once. J is TRBJ2-7 and V is TRBV7-6; TRBD2 matches 11 bases. The CDR3 covers 17 residues. Germline CDR1 SGHVS, CDR2 FNYEAQ. Germline trimming cut 1 base from V and 1 base from J; bases unmatched to any gene: 6. CDR3 region: CASSLVPSGGKSYEQYF. DNA for the CDR3: TGTGCCAGCAGCTTAGTTCCTAGCGGGGGGAAATCCTACGAGCAGTACTTC.

The chain combines TRBV30 with TRBJ1-2, with 9 bases fitting TRBD1. CDR3 length: 14 residues. Germline V gives CDR1 GTSNPN, CDR2 SVGIG (reference sequence). V gave up 0 bases and J gave up 8 bases; unmatched junction bases: 7. This CDR3 is CAWSVGTGLWGYTF. The CDR3 nucleotides read TGTGCCTGGAGTGTAGGGACAGGGCTTTGGGGCTACACCTTC.

This clone has only a few counts. This rearrangement joins TRBV3-1 (or the pseudogene TRBV3-2) to TRBJ1-1; D is unclear. The germline V and J ends were trimmed by 5 bases and 7 bases, with 14 bases remaining between them. This CDR3 has 13 residues. Germline values: CDR1 LGHDT, CDR2 YNNKEL (reference sequence). CDR3 loop: CASSAKGRYEAFF. CDR3 DNA sequence: TGTGCCAGCAGCGCTAAAGGGAGATATGAAGCTTTCTTT.

This sequence joins TRBV7-9 and TRBJ2-1; no reliable D call. The V gene lost 2 bases and the J gene lost 5 bases, with 7 bases spanning the gap. The CDR3 contains 13 residues. Germline loops: CDR1 SEHNR, CDR2 FQNEAQ (reference sequence). The CDR3 spells CASSLTGNNEQFF. The CDR3 DNA sequence: TGTGCCAGCAGCTTAACGGGTAACAATGAGCAGTTCTTC.

This clone appeared a few times. The V and J genes are TRBV25-1 and TRBJ1-2; 8 bases map to TRBD1. Per germline, CDR1 MGHDK and CDR2 SYGVNS. The J segment lost 3 bases and the V segment lost 2 bases, leaving 8 bases of the junction unmatched. The length of the CDR3 is 16 residues. This chain's CDR3 is CASSERFKGQDYGYTF. DNA of the CDR3: TGTGCCAGCAGTGAACGCTTTAAGGGACAGGACTATGGCTACACCTTC.

V is TRBV19 and J is TRBJ1-1, with TRBD1 matching over 10 bases. The germline gives CDR1 LNHDA, CDR2 SQIVND (reference sequence). The CDR3 is made up of 15 amino acids. After removal of 5 bases from V and 4 bases from J, the junction contained 7 bases not matched to a gene. The DNA of the CDR3 is TGTGCCAGTAGTTTATGGGACAGGGGATCCACTGAAGCTTTCTTT. This codes for CASSLWDRGSTEAFF.